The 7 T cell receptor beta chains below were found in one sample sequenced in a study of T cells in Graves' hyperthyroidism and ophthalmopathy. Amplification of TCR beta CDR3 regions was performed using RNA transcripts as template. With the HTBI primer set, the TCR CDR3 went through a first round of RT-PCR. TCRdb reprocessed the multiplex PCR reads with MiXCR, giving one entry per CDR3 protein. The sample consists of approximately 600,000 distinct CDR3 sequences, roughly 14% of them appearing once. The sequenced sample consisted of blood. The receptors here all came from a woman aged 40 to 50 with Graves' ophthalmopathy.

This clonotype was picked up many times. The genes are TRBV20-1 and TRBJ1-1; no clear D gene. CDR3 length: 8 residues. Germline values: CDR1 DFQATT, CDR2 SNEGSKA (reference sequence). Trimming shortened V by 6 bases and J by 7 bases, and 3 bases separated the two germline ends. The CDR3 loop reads CSAGEAFF. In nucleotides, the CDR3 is TGCAGTGCCGGTGAAGCTTTCTTT.

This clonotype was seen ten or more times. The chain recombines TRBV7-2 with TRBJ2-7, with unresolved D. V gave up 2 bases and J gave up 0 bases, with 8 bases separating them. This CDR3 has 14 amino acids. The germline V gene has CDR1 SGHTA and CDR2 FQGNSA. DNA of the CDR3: TGTGCCAGCAGCTTAACCTGGACCTCCTACGAGCAGTACTTC. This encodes CASSLTWTSYEQYF.

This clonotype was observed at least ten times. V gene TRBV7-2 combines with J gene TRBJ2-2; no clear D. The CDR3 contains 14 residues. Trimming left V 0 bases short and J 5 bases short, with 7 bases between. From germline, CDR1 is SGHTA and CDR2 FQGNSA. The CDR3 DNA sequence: TGTGCCAGCAGCTTAGCAGGGCGAACCGGGGAGCTGTTTTTT. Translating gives CASSLAGRTGELFF.

The CDR3 sequence: CASSRILRARDTEAFF. The CDR3 region has the DNA TGTGCCAGCAGCCGGATCCTCAGGGCTCGGGACACTGAAGCTTTCTTT. This chain joins TRBV6-1 and TRBJ1-1; a possible D gene is TRBD1 (5 bases). The CDR3 has 16 amino acids. Trimming took 6 bases from V and 3 from J, leaving 20 bases between them. CDR1 and CDR2 (germline): MNHNS, SASEGT.

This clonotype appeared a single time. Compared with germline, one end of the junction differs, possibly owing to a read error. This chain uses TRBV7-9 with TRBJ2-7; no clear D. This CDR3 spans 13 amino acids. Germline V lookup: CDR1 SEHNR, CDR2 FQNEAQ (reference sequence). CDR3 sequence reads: CASSPPIRDERYF. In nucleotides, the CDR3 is TGTGCCAGCAGCCCCCCTATTCGCGACGAGCGGTACTTC. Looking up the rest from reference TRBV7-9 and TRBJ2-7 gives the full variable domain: DTGVSQNPRHKITKRGQNVTFRCDPISEHNRLYWYRQTLGQGPEFLTYFQNEAQLEKSRLLSDRFSAERPKGSFSTLEIQRTEQGDSAMYLCASSPPIRDERYFGPGTRLTVT.

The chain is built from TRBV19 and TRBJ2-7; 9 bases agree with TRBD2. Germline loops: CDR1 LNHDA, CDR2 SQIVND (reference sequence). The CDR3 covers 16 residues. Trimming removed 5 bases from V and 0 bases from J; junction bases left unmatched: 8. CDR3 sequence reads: CASSPVAGANSYEQYF. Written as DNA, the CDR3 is TGTGCCAGTAGTCCCGTAGCGGGAGCCAACTCCTACGAGCAGTACTTC.

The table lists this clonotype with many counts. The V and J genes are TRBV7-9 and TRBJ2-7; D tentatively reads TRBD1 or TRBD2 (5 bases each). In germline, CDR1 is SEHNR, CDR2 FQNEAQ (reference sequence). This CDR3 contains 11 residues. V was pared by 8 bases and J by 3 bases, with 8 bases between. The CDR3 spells CASGTVYEQYF. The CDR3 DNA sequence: TGTGCCAGCGGGACCGTCTACGAGCAGTACTTC.